This T cell receptor (beta chain) was sequenced for a study of T-cell reconstitution after alpha-beta-depleted transplantation in children. The TCRbeta library was prepared with unique molecular identifiers. TCRdb re-called the PCR reads with MiXCR, one entry per CDR3 protein. This sample has around 440,000 distinct CDR3 sequences, with more than 9% found just once. This clonotype was found many times. The junction shows a germline mismatch at one end, possibly a read error. Germline V gives CDR1 SGHRS, CDR2 YFSETQ. This CDR3 region has 14 residues. This clonotype originated in a child under 10 years old with inherited bone marrow failure, due to receive a stem cell transplant. The chain has TRBV5-1 and TRBJ2-7; no firm D call. The sequencing here drew on PBMCs, taken before TCRalphabeta/CD19-depleted stem cell transplant. CDR3: CASSLVSGAYEQYF. CDR3 nucleotides: TGTGCCAGCAGTTTAGTATCGGGCGCGTACGAGCAGTACTTC.